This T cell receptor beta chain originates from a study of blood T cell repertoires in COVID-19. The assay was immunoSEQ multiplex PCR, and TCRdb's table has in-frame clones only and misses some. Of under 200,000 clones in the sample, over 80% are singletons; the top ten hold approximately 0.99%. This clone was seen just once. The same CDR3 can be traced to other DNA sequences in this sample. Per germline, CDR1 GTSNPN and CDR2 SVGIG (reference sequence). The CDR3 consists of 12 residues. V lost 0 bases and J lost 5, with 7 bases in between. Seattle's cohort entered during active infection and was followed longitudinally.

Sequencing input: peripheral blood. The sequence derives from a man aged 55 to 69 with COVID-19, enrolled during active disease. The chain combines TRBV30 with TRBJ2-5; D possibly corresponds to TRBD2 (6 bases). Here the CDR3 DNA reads TGTGCCTGGAGTGTGAGCGGGGAGACCCAGTACTTC. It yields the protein CAWSVSGETQYF.